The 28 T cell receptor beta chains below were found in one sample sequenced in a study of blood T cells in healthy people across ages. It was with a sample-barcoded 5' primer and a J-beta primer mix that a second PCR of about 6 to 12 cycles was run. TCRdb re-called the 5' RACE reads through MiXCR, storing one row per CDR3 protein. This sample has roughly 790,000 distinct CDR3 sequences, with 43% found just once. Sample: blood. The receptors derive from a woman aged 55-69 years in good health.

This CDR3 reads CASSQTSGFYNEQFF. DNA for the CDR3: TGTGCCAGCAGCCAAACTAGCGGATTTTACAATGAGCAGTTCTTC. The J gene is TRBJ2-1, the V gene TRBV4-2, with TRBD2 matching 8 bases. The CDR3 has 15 residues. V shed 2 bases, J shed 4 bases, and the junction held 4 bases outside the gene matches. Germline V gene data show CDR1 as LGHNA and CDR2 as YNFKEQ.

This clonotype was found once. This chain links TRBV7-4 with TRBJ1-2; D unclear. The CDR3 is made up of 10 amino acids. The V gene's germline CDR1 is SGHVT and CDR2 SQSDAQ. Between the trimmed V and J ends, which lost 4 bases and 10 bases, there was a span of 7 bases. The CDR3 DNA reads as TGTGCCAGCAGCTCTCTTGTCTACACCTTC. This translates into CASSSLVYTF.

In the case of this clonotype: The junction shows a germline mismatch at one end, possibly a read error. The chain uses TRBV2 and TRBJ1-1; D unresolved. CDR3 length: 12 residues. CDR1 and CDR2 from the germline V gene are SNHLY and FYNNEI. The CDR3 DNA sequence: TGTGCCAGCAGTGGGGTGGGCACTGGAGCTTTCTTT. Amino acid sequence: CASSGVGTGAFF.

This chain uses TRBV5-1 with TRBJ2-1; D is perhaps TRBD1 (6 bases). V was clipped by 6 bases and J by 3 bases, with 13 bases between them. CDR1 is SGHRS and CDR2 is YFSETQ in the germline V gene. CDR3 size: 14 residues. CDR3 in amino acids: CASNLTGFYNEQFF. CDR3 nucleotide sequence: TGCGCCAGCAACTTAACAGGGTTCTACAATGAGCAGTTCTTC.

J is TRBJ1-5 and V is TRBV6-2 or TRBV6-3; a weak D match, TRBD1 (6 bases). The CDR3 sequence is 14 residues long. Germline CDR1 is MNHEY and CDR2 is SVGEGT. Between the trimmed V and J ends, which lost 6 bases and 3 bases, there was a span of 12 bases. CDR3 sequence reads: CASRGTGNNQPQHF. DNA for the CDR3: TGTGCCAGCAGGGGAACAGGGAACAATCAGCCCCAGCATTTT.

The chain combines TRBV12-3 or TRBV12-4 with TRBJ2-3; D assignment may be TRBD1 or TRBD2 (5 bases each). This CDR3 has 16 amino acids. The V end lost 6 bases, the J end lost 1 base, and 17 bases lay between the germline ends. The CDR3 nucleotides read TGTGCCAGCAGCCCTCGGGGTCGCAGGGGCACAGATACGCAGTATTTT. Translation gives CASSPRGRRGTDTQYF.

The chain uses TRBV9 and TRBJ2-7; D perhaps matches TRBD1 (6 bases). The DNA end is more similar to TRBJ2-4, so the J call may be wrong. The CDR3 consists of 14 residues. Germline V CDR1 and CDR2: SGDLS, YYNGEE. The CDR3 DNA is TGTGCCAGCAGCGTTGAGCCGACAGGAAACATTCAGTACTTC. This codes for CASSVEPTGNIQYF.

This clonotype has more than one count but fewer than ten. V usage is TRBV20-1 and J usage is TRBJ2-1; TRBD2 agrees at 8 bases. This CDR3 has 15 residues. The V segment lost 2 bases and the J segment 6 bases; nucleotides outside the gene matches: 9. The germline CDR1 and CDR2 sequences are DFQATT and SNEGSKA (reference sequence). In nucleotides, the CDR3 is TGCAGTGCTAGAACCGCGGGACTAGTTGTCAATGAGCAGTTCTTC. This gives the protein CSARTAGLVVNEQFF.

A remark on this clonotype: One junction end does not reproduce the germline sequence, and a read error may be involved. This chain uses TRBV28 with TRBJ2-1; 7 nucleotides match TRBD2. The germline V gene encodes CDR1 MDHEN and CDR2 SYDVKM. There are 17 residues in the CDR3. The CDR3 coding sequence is TGTGCCAGCAGTCCAGCCTCAGCGGGAAGCTCCTACAATGTGCAGTTCTTC. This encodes CASSPASAGSSYNVQFF.

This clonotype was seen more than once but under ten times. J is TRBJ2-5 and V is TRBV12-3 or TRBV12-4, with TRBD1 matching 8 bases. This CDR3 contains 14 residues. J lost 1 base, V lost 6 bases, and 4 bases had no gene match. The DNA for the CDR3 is TGTGCCAGCAGAAGGACAGGGTCCCAAGAGACCCAGTACTTC. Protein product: CASRRTGSQETQYF.

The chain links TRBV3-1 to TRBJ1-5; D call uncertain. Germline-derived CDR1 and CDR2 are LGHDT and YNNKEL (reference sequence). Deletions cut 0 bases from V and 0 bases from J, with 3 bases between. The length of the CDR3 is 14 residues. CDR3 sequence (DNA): TGTGCCAGCAGCCAAGATACTAGCAATCAGCCCCAGCATTTT. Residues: CASSQDTSNQPQHF.

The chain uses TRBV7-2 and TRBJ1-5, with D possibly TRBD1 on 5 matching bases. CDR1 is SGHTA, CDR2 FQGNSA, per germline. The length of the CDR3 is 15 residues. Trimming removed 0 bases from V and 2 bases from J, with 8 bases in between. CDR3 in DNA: TGTGCCAGCAGCTTAGCGGGGGACCGCAATCAGCCCCAGCATTTT. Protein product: CASSLAGDRNQPQHF.

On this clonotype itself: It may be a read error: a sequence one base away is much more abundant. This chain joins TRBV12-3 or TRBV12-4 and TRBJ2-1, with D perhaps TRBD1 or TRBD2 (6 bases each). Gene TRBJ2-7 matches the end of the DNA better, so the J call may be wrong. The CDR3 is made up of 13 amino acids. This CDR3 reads CASRRLGGNEQYF. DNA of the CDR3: TGTGCCAGCAGGCGTTTGGGGGGCAATGAGCAGTACTTC.

CDR3 in amino acids: CAISTDRGVNTEAFF. In nucleotides, the CDR3 is TGTGCCATCAGTACCGACAGGGGGGTGAACACTGAAGCTTTCTTT. The gene calls are TRBV10-3 and TRBJ1-1; 9 bases match TRBD1. This CDR3 comprises 15 residues. J gave up 0 bases and V 5 bases, and 4 bases lay outside the gene matches. Germline V gene lookup returns CDR1 ENHRY and CDR2 SYGVKD.

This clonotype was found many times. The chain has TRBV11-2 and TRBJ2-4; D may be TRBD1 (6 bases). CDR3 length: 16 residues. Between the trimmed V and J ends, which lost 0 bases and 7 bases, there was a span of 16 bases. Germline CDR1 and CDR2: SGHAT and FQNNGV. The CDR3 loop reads CASSLDRAQGRNIQYF. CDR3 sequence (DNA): TGTGCCAGCAGCTTAGATAGGGCACAGGGAAGGAACATTCAGTACTTC.

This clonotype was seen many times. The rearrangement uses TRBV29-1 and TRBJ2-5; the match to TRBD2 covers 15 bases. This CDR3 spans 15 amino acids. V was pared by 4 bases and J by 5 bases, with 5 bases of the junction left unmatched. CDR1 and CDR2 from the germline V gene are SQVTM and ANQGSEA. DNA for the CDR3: TGCAGCGTTGGGAGGACTAGCGGGAGGGAGGAGACCCAGTACTTC. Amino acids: CSVGRTSGREETQYF.

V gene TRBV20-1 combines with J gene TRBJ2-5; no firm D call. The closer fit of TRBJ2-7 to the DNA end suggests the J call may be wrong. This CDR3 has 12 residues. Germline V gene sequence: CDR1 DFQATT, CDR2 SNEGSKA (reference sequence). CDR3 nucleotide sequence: TGCAGTGCTAGAGATCTCCGCCGCGAGCAGTACTTC. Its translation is CSARDLRREQYF.

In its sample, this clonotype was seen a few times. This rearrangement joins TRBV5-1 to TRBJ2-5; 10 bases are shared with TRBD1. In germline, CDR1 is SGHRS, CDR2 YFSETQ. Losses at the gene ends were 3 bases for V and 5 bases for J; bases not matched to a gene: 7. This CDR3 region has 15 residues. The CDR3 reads CASSWMTGGGETQYF. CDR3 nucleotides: TGCGCCAGCAGCTGGATGACAGGGGGCGGTGAGACCCAGTACTTC.

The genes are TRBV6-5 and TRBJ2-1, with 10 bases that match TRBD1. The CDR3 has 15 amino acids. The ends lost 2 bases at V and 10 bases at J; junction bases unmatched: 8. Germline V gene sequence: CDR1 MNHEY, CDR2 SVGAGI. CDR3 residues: CASSYRTGGSYEQFF. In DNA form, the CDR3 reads TGTGCCAGCAGTTACAGGACAGGGGGGTCCTACGAGCAGTTCTTC.

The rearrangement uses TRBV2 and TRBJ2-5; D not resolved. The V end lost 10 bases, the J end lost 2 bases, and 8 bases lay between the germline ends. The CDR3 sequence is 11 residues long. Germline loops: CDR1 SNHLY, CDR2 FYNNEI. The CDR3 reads CATGAQETQYF. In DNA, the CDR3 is TGTGCCACCGGAGCACAAGAGACCCAGTACTTC. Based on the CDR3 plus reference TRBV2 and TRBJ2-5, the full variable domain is EPEVTQTPSHQVTQMGQEVILRCVPISNHLYFYWYRQILGQKVEFLVSFYNNEISEKSEIFDDQFSVERPDGSNFTLKIRSTKLEDSAMYFCATGAQETQYFGPGTRLLVL.

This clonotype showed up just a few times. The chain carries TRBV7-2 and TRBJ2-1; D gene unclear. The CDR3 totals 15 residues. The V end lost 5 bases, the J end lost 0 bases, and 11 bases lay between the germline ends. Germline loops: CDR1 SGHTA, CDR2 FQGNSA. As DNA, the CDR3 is TGTGCCAGCAGCCAGTACGATAGCTCCTACAATGAGCAGTTCTTC. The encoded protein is CASSQYDSSYNEQFF. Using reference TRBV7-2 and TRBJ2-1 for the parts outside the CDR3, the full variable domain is GAGVSQSPSNKVTEKGKDVELRCDPISGHTALYWYRQSLGQGLEFLIYFQGNSAPDKSGLPSDRFSAERTGGSVSTLTIQRTQQEDSAVYLCASSQYDSSYNEQFFGPGTRLTVL.

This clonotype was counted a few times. CDR3 in DNA: TGTGCCAGCAGCGACGCGACTAGCGGGAGGCCTGATACGCAGTATTTT. Translation gives CASSDATSGRPDTQYF. The chain recombines TRBV3-1 with TRBJ2-3; 13 positions agree with TRBD2. This CDR3 has 16 residues. Trimming took 5 bases from V and 6 from J; bases not matched to a gene: 8. Germline V CDR1 and CDR2: LGHDT, YNNKEL (reference sequence).

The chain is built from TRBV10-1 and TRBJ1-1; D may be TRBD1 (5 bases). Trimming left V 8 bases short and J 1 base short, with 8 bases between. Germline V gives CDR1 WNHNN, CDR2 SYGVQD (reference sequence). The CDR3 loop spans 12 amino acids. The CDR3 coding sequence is TGCGCCAGCGGGGACTGGAACACTGAAGCTTTCTTT. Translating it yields CASGDWNTEAFF.

The CDR3 coding sequence is TGTGCCAGCAGCTTGGTCCACGGGGAGCAGTACTTC. Translation: CASSLVHGEQYF. The chain links TRBV5-5 to TRBJ2-7; no firm D call. Per germline, CDR1 SGHKS and CDR2 YYEKEE (reference sequence). The CDR3 runs to 12 residues. The ends were cut back, 0 bases at V and 7 bases at J, with 8 bases in the middle.

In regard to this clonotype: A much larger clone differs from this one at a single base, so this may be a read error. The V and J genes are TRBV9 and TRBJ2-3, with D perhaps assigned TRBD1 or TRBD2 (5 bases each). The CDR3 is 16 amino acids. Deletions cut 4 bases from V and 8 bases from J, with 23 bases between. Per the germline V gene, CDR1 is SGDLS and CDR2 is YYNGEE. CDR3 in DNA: TGTGCCAGCAGCTCAGCCGGGACCCCGCGAGGAGGTACGCAGTATTTT. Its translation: CASSSAGTPRGGTQYF.

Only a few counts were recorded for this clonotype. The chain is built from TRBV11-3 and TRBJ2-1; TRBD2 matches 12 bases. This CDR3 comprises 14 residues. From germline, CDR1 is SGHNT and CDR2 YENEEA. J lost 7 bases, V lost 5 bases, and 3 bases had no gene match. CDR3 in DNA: TGTGCCAGCAGCCCTAGCGGGGGGGGAAATGAGCAGTTCTTC. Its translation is CASSPSGGGNEQFF.

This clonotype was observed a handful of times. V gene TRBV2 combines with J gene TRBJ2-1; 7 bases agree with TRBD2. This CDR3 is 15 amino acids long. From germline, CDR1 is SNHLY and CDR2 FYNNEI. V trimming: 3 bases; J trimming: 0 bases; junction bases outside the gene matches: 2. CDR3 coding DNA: TGTGCCAGCAGTGAGGCTAGCGGCTCCTACAATGAGCAGTTCTTC. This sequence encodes CASSEASGSYNEQFF. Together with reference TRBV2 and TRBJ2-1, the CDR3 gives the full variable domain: EPEVTQTPSHQVTQMGQEVILRCVPISNHLYFYWYRQILGQKVEFLVSFYNNEISEKSEIFDDQFSVERPDGSNFTLKIRSTKLEDSAMYFCASSEASGSYNEQFFGPGTRLTVL.

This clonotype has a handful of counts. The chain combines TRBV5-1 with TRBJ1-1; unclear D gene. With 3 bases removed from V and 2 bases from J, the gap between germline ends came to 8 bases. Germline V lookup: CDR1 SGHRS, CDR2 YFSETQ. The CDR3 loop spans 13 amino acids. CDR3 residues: CASSSYDNTEAFF. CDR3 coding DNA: TGCGCCAGCAGCTCTTACGATAACACTGAAGCTTTCTTT.